This T cell receptor beta chain originates from a study of shared T cell receptors in the human thymus. Germline CDR1 reads LNHDA; CDR2 reads SQIVND (reference sequence). This CDR3 is built from 18 residues. Losses at the gene ends were 4 bases for V and 3 bases for J; bases not matched to a gene: 13. TCRdb's table, derived via immunoSEQ multiplex PCR, lists solely in-frame clones and lacks some. The sample contains over 650,000 clones, about 87% of which appear only once. These data were likewise used in another study, on human thymus T cells. From that second work: Congenital heart defects were the reason for the corrective surgery that the donors, healthy Finnish infants, were having. A high degree of thymic repertoire overlap among unrelated individuals was reported in related research.

The chain has TRBV19 and TRBJ2-1; 9 bases are a match to TRBD2. The clonotype originates from a boy under two years old with a congenital heart defect. The sequenced sample was thymocytes. The CDR3 region is CASSNSHSSGNIYNEQFF. CDR3 bases: TGTGCCAGTAGTAACTCCCACTCTAGCGGGAACATCTACAATGAGCAGTTCTTC.